This TCR beta chain was sequenced for a study of T-cell reconstitution after alpha-beta-depleted transplantation in children. Unique molecular identifiers tagged the TCRbeta library. TCRdb fed the PCR reads into MiXCR, producing one record per CDR3 protein. The sample includes fewer than 750,000 distinct CDR3 sequences, more than 20% seen only once; the top ten take 35% to 40%. Overall study findings and caveats: Diversity and T-cell counts at one year after transplant derived mostly from new T cells. Several hundred expanded graft clones reportedly were the source of alpha-beta T cells about two months after transplant. Where some patients showed high TCRbeta diversity at day 60, it came from recipient T cells and thymic progenitors that had survived.

The V end lost 2 bases, the J end lost 7 bases, and 9 bases lay between the germline ends. The CDR3 consists of 12 residues. Germline loops: CDR1 KGHSH, CDR2 LQKENI. With respect to this clonotype: The antigen is undetermined.

The source is a boy under two years old with Wiskott-Aldrich syndrome, due to receive a stem cell transplant. Sample: PBMCs, taken before TCRalphabeta/CD19-depleted stem cell transplant. This rearrangement joins TRBV18 to TRBJ2-7; tentative D call: TRBD2 (5 bases). The CDR3 region is CASSPSTREQYF. CDR3 DNA sequence: TGTGCCAGCTCACCAAGTACTAGGGAGCAGTACTTC.